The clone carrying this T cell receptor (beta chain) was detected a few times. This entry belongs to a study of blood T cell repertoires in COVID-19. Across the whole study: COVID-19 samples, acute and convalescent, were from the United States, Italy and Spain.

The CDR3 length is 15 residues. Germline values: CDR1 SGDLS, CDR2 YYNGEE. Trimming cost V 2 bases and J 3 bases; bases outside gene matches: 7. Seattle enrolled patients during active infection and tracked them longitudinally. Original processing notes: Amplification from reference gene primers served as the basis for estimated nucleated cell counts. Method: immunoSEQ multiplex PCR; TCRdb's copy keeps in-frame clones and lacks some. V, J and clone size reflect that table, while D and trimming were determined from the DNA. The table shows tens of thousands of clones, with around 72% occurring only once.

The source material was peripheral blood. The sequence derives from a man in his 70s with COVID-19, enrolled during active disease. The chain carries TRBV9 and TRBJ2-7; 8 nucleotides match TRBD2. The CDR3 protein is CASSVGAGDFYEQYF. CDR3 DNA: TGTGCCAGCAGCGTCGGAGCGGGAGATTTCTACGAGCAGTACTTC.